A single sample gave rise to the 16 T cell receptor beta chains below, sequenced in a study of response to subunit inactivated influenza vaccine. Each CDR3 protein gets one entry after TCRdb re-called the RT-PCR reads with MiXCR. The top ten clones hold 9.5% to 12% of a sample with about 570,000 distinct CDR3 sequences, over 9% of them seen once. The same specimen was also included in a second study, on T cells expressing NK-cell markers. That investigation notes: The cDNA for TCR beta came from 5'RACE template switching with UMIs.

Source: PBMCs from blood, taken on the day of vaccination. These TCRs come from a man between 50 and 59 years old who received an inactivated influenza vaccine.

The V call is TRBV7-9, the J call TRBJ1-1; D perhaps matches TRBD1 (6 bases). Per germline, CDR1 SEHNR and CDR2 FQNEAQ (reference sequence). Trimming took 0 bases from V and 4 from J, leaving 15 bases between them. The CDR3 has 16 amino acids. The CDR3 coding sequence is TGTGCCAGCAGCTTAGCGCATGAGAGGGGGAGCACTGAAGCTTTCTTT. It is translated as CASSLAHERGSTEAFF.

This clonotype showed up just a few times. The V and J genes are TRBV6-2 or TRBV6-3 and TRBJ2-5, with 7 bases fitting TRBD2. The germline CDR1 and CDR2 sequences are MNHEY and SVGEGT. V gave up 0 bases and J gave up 4 bases; unmatched junction bases: 5. CDR3 length: 15 amino acids. CDR3 DNA: TGTGCCAGCAGTTACTCAGGGACTAAACGAGAGACCCAGTACTTC. Its translation is CASSYSGTKRETQYF.

This chain joins TRBV25-1 and TRBJ2-7, with TRBD2 matching 8 bases. The CDR3 has 13 amino acids. Looked up from germline, CDR1 is MGHDK and CDR2 is SYGVNS. J lost 4 bases, V lost 6 bases, and 5 bases had no gene match. CDR3 region: CASSSGSVYEQYF. DNA for the CDR3: TGTGCCAGCAGCAGCGGGAGTGTTTACGAGCAGTACTTC.

The table lists this clonotype with many counts. The chain employs TRBV6-5 and TRBJ1-6, with a possible D match to TRBD1 (5 bases). Trimming stripped 0 bases from V and 7 bases from J, with 13 bases between. Germline assignment: CDR1 MNHEY and CDR2 SVGAGI. The CDR3 is 16 amino acids. The CDR3 spells CASSYSRGTMNSPLHF. The CDR3 coding sequence is TGTGCCAGCAGTTACTCCCGGGGGACGATGAATTCACCCCTCCACTTT.

This clonotype showed up just a few times. The chain links TRBV12-3 or TRBV12-4 to TRBJ2-3; D is uncertain. V was shortened by 6 bases and J by 0 bases, with 13 bases between the two germline ends. CDR3 size: 15 residues. The CDR3 DNA sequence: TGTGCCAGCAGCTCCACTCGAGGAAGCACAGATACGCAGTATTTT. As protein: CASSSTRGSTDTQYF.

V usage is TRBV3-1 and J usage is TRBJ2-2; possibly TRBD2 for D (6 bases). Germline loops: CDR1 LGHDT, CDR2 YNNKEL (reference sequence). Trimming left V 5 bases short and J 3 bases short, with 10 bases between. This CDR3 comprises 14 residues. The CDR3 DNA sequence: TGTGCCAGCAGCGAGGGGACTTACACCGGGGAGCTGTTTTTT. Its protein product is CASSEGTYTGELFF.

This clonotype was seen many times. The chain couples TRBV5-1 to TRBJ1-3; D not certain. The CDR3 is made up of 14 amino acids. V lost 2 bases to trimming and J lost 0 bases, with 6 bases between them. CDR1 is SGHRS, CDR2 YFSETQ, per germline. The CDR3 region has the DNA TGCGCCAGCAGCTTCGGCCCCTCTGGAAACACCATATATTTT. This translates into CASSFGPSGNTIYF.

This clonotype occurred many times. The genes are TRBV12-3 or TRBV12-4 and TRBJ1-2; 9 bases agree with TRBD1. This CDR3 is built from 14 residues. The V gene end was trimmed by 4 bases and the J gene end by 8 bases; junction bases not matched to a gene: 8. Here the CDR3 DNA reads TGTGCCAGCAGTTCCCGACAGGGGGTGGGAGGCTACACCTTC. Protein: CASSSRQGVGGYTF.

This clonotype has at least ten counts. The rearrangement uses TRBV30 and TRBJ1-6; D is unresolved. With 3 bases removed from V and 12 bases from J, the gap between germline ends came to 15 bases. Looked up from germline, CDR1 is GTSNPN and CDR2 is SVGIG (reference sequence). This CDR3 is 13 amino acids long. Here the CDR3 reads CAWSFQPNEPLHF. The DNA of the CDR3 is TGTGCCTGGAGCTTCCAGCCCAATGAACCCCTCCACTTT.

This chain joins TRBV20-1 and TRBJ2-7, with 12 bases lining up with TRBD2. Germline values: CDR1 DFQATT, CDR2 SNEGSKA (reference sequence). The CDR3 extends over 13 amino acids. Trimming at V came to 5 bases and at J to 4 bases, leaving 3 bases not matched to a gene. Written as DNA, the CDR3 is TGCAGTGCTGGACTAGCGGGATTGTACGAGCAGTACTTC. Translation gives CSAGLAGLYEQYF.

Only a few counts were recorded for this clonotype. The genes are TRBV4-1 and TRBJ1-2; TRBD1 might be the D (5 bases). The CDR3 loop spans 14 amino acids. V lost 1 base and J lost 4, with 10 bases in between. Germline V gene lookup returns CDR1 MGHRA and CDR2 YSYEKL. The CDR3 sequence: CASSQGRGPYGYTF. The DNA of the CDR3 is TGCGCCAGCAGCCAAGGCCGGGGCCCCTATGGCTACACCTTC.

The chain joins TRBV5-1 to TRBJ2-3, with 8 bases that match TRBD2. The junction had 9 bases not matched to a gene; V was cut back by 9 bases and J by 3 bases. CDR1 and CDR2 from the germline V gene are SGHRS and YFSETQ. The CDR3 contains 14 residues. The CDR3 protein is CAMVSGTGTDTQYF. The CDR3 DNA sequence: TGCGCCATGGTTAGCGGGACGGGGACAGATACGCAGTATTTT.

The V call is TRBV10-2, the J call TRBJ2-5, with TRBD2 matching 11 bases. Germline assignment: CDR1 WSHSY and CDR2 SAAADI. This CDR3 contains 16 residues. V lost 2 bases to trimming and J lost 6 bases; unmatched junction nucleotides: 8. CDR3 bases: TGCGCCAGCAGTGAGATAGGTAGCGGGGGGGCACAGACCCAGTACTTC. Its protein is CASSEIGSGGAQTQYF.

The chain uses TRBV5-1 and TRBJ2-3; 11 bases align to TRBD2. V was clipped by 4 bases and J by 4 bases; unmatched bases: 8. CDR3 length: 16 residues. Germline CDR1 SGHRS, CDR2 YFSETQ. CDR3 coding DNA: TGCGCCAGCAGCCCCCGACTAGCGGGGAGGGCAGATACGCAGTATTTT. Amino acids: CASSPRLAGRADTQYF.

In its sample, this clonotype was seen a few times. This sequence joins TRBV4-1 and TRBJ2-3; 7 nucleotides agree with TRBD2. The J segment lost 5 bases and the V segment lost 3 bases, leaving 11 bases of the junction unmatched. Looked up from germline, CDR1 is MGHRA and CDR2 is YSYEKL. CDR3 length: 16 amino acids. The CDR3 is CASSQEERGSLDTQYF. The CDR3 coding sequence is TGCGCCAGCAGCCAGGAAGAGCGGGGTAGTTTAGATACGCAGTATTTT.

V gene TRBV7-8 combines with J gene TRBJ2-7, with D perhaps matching TRBD2 (5 bases). The V gene lost 5 bases and the J gene lost 5 bases, with 16 bases spanning the gap. The CDR3 is made up of 14 amino acids. Looked up from germline, CDR1 is SGHVS and CDR2 is FQNEAQ. The CDR3 sequence is CASSHSGISDEQYF. For the CDR3, the DNA is TGTGCCAGCAGCCATTCGGGGATCAGCGACGAGCAGTACTTC.